This TCR beta chain was sequenced during a study of tumor and adjacent non-tumor tissue in lung cancer. Study summary: Patients comprised roughly 12 adenocarcinoma, a couple of squamous cell carcinoma and 1 small cell lung cancer.

There are 15 residues in the CDR3. Germline V CDR1 and CDR2: SGHDT, YYEEEE. Unmatched junction bases numbered 6, after V lost 2 bases and J lost 4 bases. Three rounds of nested PCR, following a modified ARM-PCR protocol, produced the TCRbeta library. TCRdb used MiXCR to reprocess the multiplex PCR reads, holding one entry per CDR3 protein. The sample has about 90,000 distinct CDR3 sequences; approximately 73% are singletons. This sample's RNA came from whole unsorted tissue. Distant lung tissue was collected more than 3 cm away from the tumor edge. This clonotype was seen a few times. The conserved final phenylalanine or tryptophan is absent from the CDR3, which likely points to a read error.

The rearrangement uses TRBV5-6 and TRBJ2-5; TRBD2 matches 9 bases. The sample was distant non-tumor lung tissue. The receptor comes from a woman between 50 and 59 years old with non-small cell lung cancer. CDR3 sequence reads: CASSFSGRTPETQYL. The CDR3 DNA reads as TGTGCCAGCAGCTTCAGCGGGAGGACCCCAGAGACCCAGTACCTC.